These 28 T cell receptor beta chains were all obtained from the same sample, sequenced in a study of cytomegalovirus exposure and HLA in healthy donors. PCR was performed using 60 Vbeta and 13 Jbeta primers. TCRdb's copy holds only in-frame clones and misses some; the assay was immunoSEQ multiplex PCR. The sample has approximately 110,000 clones, 70% to 80% seen once. Sequenced input: PBMCs. These receptor sequences come from a woman aged 30 to 39 in good health and CMV-seropositive.

In DNA form, the CDR3 reads TGTGCCAGCAGTCGAGACGGCTATACAGACACTGAAGCTTTCTTT. The encoded protein is CASSRDGYTDTEAFF. This chain connects TRBV6-5 to TRBJ1-1; D is ambiguous. CDR1 MNHEY and CDR2 SVGAGI come from the germline V gene. The V end lost 5 bases, the J end lost 3 bases, and 16 bases lay between the germline ends. The CDR3 consists of 15 residues.

The V and J genes are TRBV7-3 and TRBJ2-7; D gene uncertain. Germline CDR1 and CDR2: SGHTA and FQGTGA. V lost 0 bases, J lost 7 bases, and 19 bases lay in between. The CDR3 sequence is 16 residues long. The CDR3 sequence: CASSLTVTGSTMEQYF. The CDR3 nucleotides are TGTGCCAGCAGCTTAACGGTGACGGGTTCCACAATGGAGCAGTACTTC.

The chain links TRBV28 to TRBJ1-5, with D perhaps TRBD1 (5 bases). The CDR3 sequence is 12 residues long. CDR1 and CDR2 from the germline V gene are MDHEN and SYDVKM. With 8 bases removed from V and 5 bases from J, the gap between germline ends came to 10 bases. The CDR3 region is CASEGADQPQHF. The CDR3 DNA sequence: TGTGCCAGCGAAGGGGCCGATCAGCCCCAGCATTTT.

The chain carries TRBV4-1 and TRBJ2-5; 7 bases match TRBD2. The ends lost 4 bases at V and 5 bases at J; junction bases unmatched: 10. This CDR3 is 15 amino acids long. Germline CDR1 and CDR2: MGHRA and YSYEKL. The CDR3 loop reads CASSPGWGGLETQYF. DNA of the CDR3: TGCGCCAGCAGCCCGGGCTGGGGGGGGTTGGAGACCCAGTACTTC.

The chain carries TRBV28 and TRBJ1-2, with unresolved D. V lost 3 bases and J 5 bases, leaving 7 bases between the germline ends. Per germline, CDR1 MDHEN and CDR2 SYDVKM. This CDR3 contains 12 residues. As DNA, the CDR3 is TGTGCCAGCAGTTTGTTCTTTTATGGCTACACCTTC. It yields the protein CASSLFFYGYTF.

This clone showed up just a few times. The chain is built from TRBV9 and TRBJ1-2; no reliable D call. Trimming pared 3 bases from V and 2 bases from J, leaving 14 bases between. Per germline, CDR1 SGDLS and CDR2 YYNGEE. CDR3 size: 15 residues. CDR3 sequence: CASSASEQTNYGYTF. The CDR3 bases are TGTGCCAGCAGCGCGTCGGAACAGACGAACTATGGCTACACCTTC.

The V gene is TRBV18, the J gene TRBJ2-1; D unresolved. From germline, CDR1 is KGHSH and CDR2 LQKENI. The CDR3 contains 13 residues. With 6 bases removed from V and 6 bases from J, the gap between germline ends came to 12 bases. CDR3 sequence: CASSYRSGNEQFF. DNA of the CDR3: TGTGCCAGCTCCTATCGGTCGGGCAATGAGCAGTTCTTC.

The V call is TRBV6-5, the J call TRBJ1-5; TRBD1 aligns across 7 bases. CDR3 size: 15 residues. Germline V lookup: CDR1 MNHEY, CDR2 SVGAGI. The ends lost 0 bases at V and 6 bases at J; junction bases unmatched: 5. The CDR3 protein is CASSYSVTGTQPQHF. In DNA, the CDR3 is TGTGCCAGCAGTTACTCCGTGACAGGGACTCAGCCCCAGCATTTT.

The chain recombines TRBV2 with TRBJ2-1, with TRBD1 identical over 7 bases. This CDR3 is 14 amino acids long. V shed 6 bases, J shed 6 bases, and the junction held 8 bases outside the gene matches. Germline V CDR1 and CDR2: SNHLY, FYNNEI. The CDR3 sequence: CASRPGAGGNEQFF. CDR3 sequence (DNA): TGTGCCAGCAGGCCCGGGGCAGGGGGCAATGAGCAGTTCTTC.

As to this clone: Other DNA sequences in the sample encode the same CDR3. The gene calls are TRBV18 and TRBJ1-3; 7 bases align to TRBD1. V gave up 2 bases and J gave up 2 bases; unmatched junction bases: 0. This CDR3 spans 14 amino acids. CDR1 is KGHSH and CDR2 is LQKENI in the germline V gene. CDR3: CASSPTGAGNTIYF. Written as DNA, the CDR3 is TGTGCCAGCTCACCAACAGGGGCTGGAAACACCATATATTTT.

The V gene is TRBV7-6, the J gene TRBJ1-2; TRBD1 is a possible D gene (6 bases). V lost 4 bases, J lost 1 base, and 13 bases lay in between. The length of the CDR3 is 15 residues. In germline, CDR1 is SGHVS, CDR2 FNYEAQ. Here the CDR3 DNA reads TGTGCCAGCAGCTCTAGGACAGACGTTAACTATGGCTACACCTTC. Its translation: CASSSRTDVNYGYTF.

The rearrangement joins TRBV4-1 to TRBJ1-1; D may be TRBD1 (6 bases). There are 19 residues in the CDR3. Germline V gene sequence: CDR1 MGHRA, CDR2 YSYEKL. Deletions cut 0 bases from V and 1 base from J, with 21 bases between. The CDR3 is CASSQDVLRGRGPNTEAFF. The CDR3 DNA reads TGCGCCAGCAGCCAAGATGTTTTGAGGGGGAGAGGGCCGAACACTGAAGCTTTCTTT.

The rearrangement joins TRBV6-1 to TRBJ2-7, with D tentatively TRBD1 (6 bases). The V and J ends lost 6 bases and 3 bases respectively, with 12 bases between them. Germline V gene data show CDR1 as MNHNS and CDR2 as SASEGT. This CDR3 spans 13 amino acids. This CDR3 is CASSGQRGYEQYF. The CDR3 DNA reads TGTGCCAGCAGCGGACAGAGGGGCTACGAGCAGTACTTC.

The chain carries TRBV7-2 and TRBJ2-5, with 7 bases matching TRBD2. CDR3 size: 15 residues. Germline values: CDR1 SGHTA, CDR2 FQGNSA. V shed 3 bases, J shed 1 base, and the junction held 5 bases outside the gene matches. The CDR3 sequence is CASSFESSGQETQYF. The DNA for the CDR3 is TGTGCCAGCAGCTTCGAATCTAGCGGCCAAGAGACCCAGTACTTC.

V is TRBV11-3 and J is TRBJ1-1; D is uncertain. The V gene lost 5 bases and the J gene lost 3 bases, with 4 bases spanning the gap. CDR1 is SGHNT, CDR2 YENEEA, per germline. This CDR3 spans 11 amino acids. The CDR3 spells CASSGDTEAFF. The CDR3 region has the DNA TGTGCCAGCAGCGGAGACACTGAAGCTTTCTTT.

The V and J genes are TRBV10-3 and TRBJ2-7; D gene unclear. The CDR3 contains 13 residues. V lost 5 bases and J lost 2, with 10 bases in between. Germline lookup yields CDR1 ENHRY and CDR2 SYGVKD. This chain's CDR3 is CAISLTDTYEQYF. The CDR3 bases are TGTGCCATCAGTCTAACCGACACCTACGAGCAGTACTTC.

This sequence joins TRBV7-3 and TRBJ2-2; perhaps TRBD2 as D (5 bases). CDR1 and CDR2 (germline): SGHTA, FQGTGA. The V gene lost 5 bases and the J gene lost 7 bases, with 20 bases spanning the gap. The CDR3 sequence is 16 residues long. The CDR3 DNA sequence: TGTGCCAGCAGCCAACCGGGAAAAGGGAAGAACGGGGAGCTGTTTTTT. This encodes CASSQPGKGKNGELFF.

The rearrangement links TRBV7-3 to TRBJ2-6; TRBD1 matches 7 bases. The V gene's germline CDR1 is SGHTA and CDR2 FQGTGA. V was pared by 5 bases and J by 3 bases, with 4 bases of the junction left unmatched. The CDR3 has 15 amino acids. In DNA form, the CDR3 reads TGTGCCAGCAGCCCGACAGGGTTTGGGGCCAACGTCCTGACTTTC. This sequence encodes CASSPTGFGANVLTF.

The CDR3 here is CASSGEGTGDDEQFF. The CDR3 DNA sequence: TGTGCCAGCAGCGGGGAGGGGACAGGGGACGATGAGCAGTTCTTC. V is TRBV9 and J is TRBJ2-1, with 10 bases aligning to TRBD1. Germline loops: CDR1 SGDLS, CDR2 YYNGEE. This CDR3 is 15 amino acids long. Trimming took 3 bases from V and 8 from J; bases not matched to a gene: 8. The variable domain in full, with the rest retrieved from reference TRBV9 and TRBJ2-1, is DSGVTQTPKHLITATGQRVTLRCSPRSGDLSVYWYQQSLDQGLQFLIQYYNGEERAKGNILERFSAQQFPDLHSELNLSSLELGDSALYFCASSGEGTGDDEQFFGPGTRLTVL.

This chain uses TRBV4-1 with TRBJ2-1; maybe TRBD2 (5 bases). This CDR3 is 20 amino acids long. CDR1 is MGHRA, CDR2 YSYEKL, per germline. V was pared by 4 bases and J by 0 bases, with 25 bases between. In nucleotides, the CDR3 is TGCGCCAGCAGCCCAAGCCCGAGGACTCCGTCACGAATCTCCTACAATGAGCAGTTCTTC. Translation gives CASSPSPRTPSRISYNEQFF.

The chain combines TRBV2 with TRBJ2-3, with 9 bases aligning to TRBD2. CDR3 size: 16 residues. From germline, CDR1 is SNHLY and CDR2 FYNNEI. The trim removed 6 bases at V and 0 bases at J, leaving 7 bases unmatched. As DNA, the CDR3 is TGTGCCAGCAGCGCCGGGACTAGCTTGAGCACAGATACGCAGTATTTT. This sequence encodes CASSAGTSLSTDTQYF.

The chain employs TRBV18 and TRBJ1-4; D unresolved. Germline CDR1 and CDR2: KGHSH and LQKENI. The ends were cut back, 6 bases at V and 0 bases at J, with 5 bases in the middle. CDR3 length: 13 residues. The CDR3 DNA follows: TGTGCCAGCTCGAGTGCAACTAATGAAAAACTGTTTTTT. It translates to CASSSATNEKLFF.

The rearrangement uses TRBV5-1 and TRBJ2-3, with D uncertain. V was shortened by 0 bases and J by 0 bases, with 8 bases between the two germline ends. CDR1 and CDR2 (germline): SGHRS, YFSETQ. The CDR3 is 15 amino acids. CDR3 loop: CASSLVADSTDTQYF. The CDR3 DNA sequence: TGCGCCAGCAGCTTGGTGGCGGATAGCACAGATACGCAGTATTTT.

The count of this clone is one. The V gene is TRBV7-9, the J gene TRBJ2-7; 14 nucleotides match TRBD2. J lost 2 bases, V lost 3 bases, and 6 bases had no gene match. The CDR3 totals 17 residues. The germline CDR1 and CDR2 sequences are SEHNR and FQNEAQ (reference sequence). This chain's CDR3 is CASSFGLAGGPPYEQYF. CDR3 DNA: TGTGCCAGCAGCTTTGGACTAGCGGGAGGTCCTCCCTACGAGCAGTACTTC.

The chain has TRBV27 and TRBJ1-1; D gene ambiguous. The germline V and J ends were trimmed by 0 bases and 6 bases, with 14 bases remaining between them. Germline-derived CDR1 and CDR2 are MNHEY and SMNVEV (reference sequence). The length of the CDR3 is 15 residues. In nucleotides, the CDR3 is TGTGCCAGCAGTTTATCGTATTTCTTCGGAGCTGAAGCTTTCTTT. Translating gives CASSLSYFFGAEAFF.

The chain uses TRBV25-1 and TRBJ1-4, with D unclear. The germline V and J ends were trimmed by 1 base and 8 bases, with 14 bases remaining between them. CDR3 length: 15 amino acids. CDR1 and CDR2 (germline): MGHDK, SYGVNS. The CDR3 loop reads CASSELRTREEKLFF. The CDR3 coding sequence is TGTGCCAGCAGTGAATTAAGAACCCGGGAAGAAAAACTGTTTTTT.

This clone came up a few times. V gene TRBV5-4 combines with J gene TRBJ1-1; tentative D call: TRBD1 (6 bases). The CDR3 is 15 amino acids. The ends were cut back, 2 bases at V and 0 bases at J, with 11 bases in the middle. CDR1 and CDR2 from the germline V gene are SGHNT and YYREEE (reference sequence). In nucleotides, the CDR3 is TGTGCCAGCAGCTTAGCCCAGGGGATGAACACTGAAGCTTTCTTT. It specifies CASSLAQGMNTEAFF.

The chain links TRBV19 to TRBJ2-7, with D maybe TRBD1 (5 bases). Germline-derived CDR1 and CDR2 are LNHDA and SQIVND (reference sequence). Trimming removed 5 bases from V and 2 bases from J, with 10 bases in between. The CDR3 length is 13 residues. The CDR3 loop is CASSSTATYEQYF. CDR3 DNA sequence: TGTGCCAGTAGTTCGACAGCTACCTACGAGCAGTACTTC.